The 32 T cell receptor beta chains below all came from one sample that was sequenced in a study of blood T cell repertoires in COVID-19. The method was immunoSEQ multiplex PCR; TCRdb's version includes in-frame clones alone and lacks a portion of them. The sample has under 80,000 clones, about four fifths seen once. Sequencing was performed on peripheral blood. The origin of the receptors is a human donor in a cohort sampled during active COVID-19.

The chain carries TRBV11-2 and TRBJ2-7; D is unclear. CDR1 and CDR2 from the germline V gene are SGHAT and FQNNGV. The CDR3 spans 14 residues. V lost 0 bases to trimming and J lost 2 bases, with 8 bases between them. This chain's CDR3 is CASSLEVGTYEQYF. CDR3 DNA: TGTGCCAGCAGCTTAGAAGTCGGTACCTACGAGCAGTACTTC.

The rearrangement links TRBV4-1 to TRBJ2-7; D is perhaps TRBD1 (6 bases). Trimming pared 1 base from V and 3 bases from J, leaving 13 bases between. CDR1 MGHRA and CDR2 YSYEKL come from the germline V gene. The CDR3 has 15 amino acids. Here the CDR3 DNA reads TGCGCCAGCAGCCAAGGTAACAGGGCATTCTACGAGCAGTACTTC. Residues: CASSQGNRAFYEQYF.

The rearrangement links TRBV30 to TRBJ1-3; D is possibly TRBD1 (6 bases). Germline V gene data show CDR1 as GTSNPN and CDR2 as SVGIG (reference sequence). Trimming stripped 4 bases from V and 0 bases from J, with 16 bases between. The CDR3 consists of 16 residues. The DNA for the CDR3 is TGTGCCTGGACCCTGAAGACAGGCTTCTCTGGAAACACCATATATTTT. This encodes CAWTLKTGFSGNTIYF.

This clone has just one count. CDR3 loop: CASSQEGQGSSGYTF. CDR3 sequence (DNA): TGTGCCAGCAGCCAAGAGGGTCAGGGGTCGTCTGGCTACACCTTC. This chain uses TRBV3-1 (or the pseudogene TRBV3-2) with TRBJ1-2; TRBD1 might be the D (6 bases). CDR3 size: 15 residues. CDR1 and CDR2 from the germline V gene are LGHDT and YNNKEL (reference sequence). Trimming cost V 0 bases and J 7 bases, with 15 bases left between them.

The CDR3 reads CASRKQQGNTIYF. DNA of the CDR3: TGTGCCAGCAGAAAACAACAGGGAAACACCATATATTTT. The chain combines TRBV7-2 with TRBJ1-3; no firm D call. Trimming pared 6 bases from V and 4 bases from J, leaving 10 bases between. The CDR3 length is 13 residues. CDR1 and CDR2 from the germline V gene are SGHTA and FQGNSA.

The genes are TRBV2 and TRBJ2-2, with TRBD2 identical over 10 bases. CDR1 SNHLY and CDR2 FYNNEI come from the germline V gene. CDR3 size: 16 residues. V lost 2 bases to trimming and J lost 5 bases; unmatched junction nucleotides: 5. The CDR3 nucleotides read TGTGCCAGCAGTGAAAATCCACTAGCGGGGACCGGGGAGCTGTTTTTT. This gives the protein CASSENPLAGTGELFF.

This chain joins TRBV7-2 and TRBJ2-3, with D possibly being TRBD1 (8 bases). The germline V and J ends were trimmed by 2 bases and 3 bases, with 12 bases remaining between them. CDR1 SGHTA and CDR2 FQGNSA come from the germline V gene. The CDR3 runs 15 residues. The CDR3 DNA follows: TGTGCCAGCAGCTTAAAACAGGGGGGGACAGATACGCAGTATTTT. Its translation: CASSLKQGGTDTQYF. Variable domain in full (rest from reference TRBV7-2 and TRBJ2-3): GAGVSQSPSNKVTEKGKDVELRCDPISGHTALYWYRQSLGQGLEFLIYFQGNSAPDKSGLPSDRFSAERTGGSVSTLTIQRTQQEDSAVYLCASSLKQGGTDTQYFGPGTRLTVL.

The V gene is TRBV10-3, the J gene TRBJ1-3; D not resolved. Looked up from germline, CDR1 is ENHRY and CDR2 is SYGVKD. The CDR3 length is 12 residues. V was pared by 11 bases and J by 0 bases, with 8 bases between. This chain's CDR3 is CAPEYSGNTIYF. CDR3 nucleotide sequence: TGTGCCCCTGAGTACTCTGGAAACACCATATATTTT.

The genes are TRBV11-2 and TRBJ2-6, with TRBD1 matching 7 bases. Germline assignment: CDR1 SGHAT and CDR2 FQNNGV. V shed 5 bases, J shed 4 bases, and the junction held 8 bases outside the gene matches. The CDR3 has 16 residues. The CDR3 loop is CASSQQGWGGANVLTF. CDR3 nucleotide sequence: TGTGCCAGCAGCCAACAGGGGTGGGGAGGGGCCAACGTCCTGACTTTC.

V and J are TRBV2 and TRBJ2-2; tentative D call: TRBD1 (6 bases). The V gene lost 7 bases and the J gene lost 5 bases, with 11 bases spanning the gap. This CDR3 contains 13 residues. Germline CDR1 is SNHLY and CDR2 is FYNNEI. This CDR3 is CASISTGTGELFF. For the CDR3, the DNA is TGTGCCAGCATCTCCACAGGGACCGGGGAGCTGTTTTTT.

The chain joins TRBV6-5 to TRBJ2-1; D is unclear. The CDR3 totals 15 residues. Germline CDR1 MNHEY, CDR2 SVGAGI. Trimming stripped 8 bases from V and 0 bases from J, with 14 bases between. The CDR3 nucleotides are TGTGCCAGCGGCAGAGGCGGAAACTCCTACAATGAGCAGTTCTTC. This gives the protein CASGRGGNSYNEQFF.

The V gene is TRBV7-8, the J gene TRBJ2-7; 7 bases align to TRBD1. The CDR3 has 11 amino acids. Trimming took 1 base from V and 11 from J; bases not matched to a gene: 2. Germline V gene data show CDR1 as SGHVS and CDR2 as FQNEAQ. DNA for the CDR3: TGTGCCAGCAGCTTAGGACAGGGCGAGTACTTC. Encoded protein: CASSLGQGEYF.

V is TRBV5-1 and J is TRBJ2-3; D is possibly TRBD2 (5 bases). Germline V gene lookup returns CDR1 SGHRS and CDR2 YFSETQ. Trimming removed 0 bases from V and 5 bases from J, with 13 bases in between. CDR3 length: 15 residues. CDR3 protein: CASSLAAGGVDTQYF. In nucleotides, the CDR3 is TGCGCCAGCAGCTTGGCCGCGGGTGGAGTAGATACGCAGTATTTT. Full variable domain (missing parts from reference TRBV5-1 and TRBJ2-3): KAGVTQTPRYLIKTRGQQVTLSCSPISGHRSVSWYQQTPGQGLQFLFEYFSETQRNKGNFPGRFSGRQFSNSRSEMNVSTLELGDSALYLCASSLAAGGVDTQYFGPGTRLTVL.

The chain employs TRBV6-5 and TRBJ1-3, with no clear D. The CDR3 covers 13 residues. From germline, CDR1 is MNHEY and CDR2 SVGAGI. V lost 6 bases to trimming and J lost 0 bases, with 6 bases between them. The CDR3 is CASSFSSGNTIYF. The CDR3 region has the DNA TGTGCCAGCAGCTTCAGCTCTGGAAACACCATATATTTT.

This clone is a singleton in its sample. The CDR3 DNA follows: TGTGCCAGTGGTGCAACCGGGACAGGGACTGAAAAACTGTTTTTT. Residues: CASGATGTGTEKLFF. This rearrangement joins TRBV19 to TRBJ1-4; 9 bases fit TRBD1. The length of the CDR3 is 15 residues. V shed 8 bases, J shed 7 bases, and the junction held 11 bases outside the gene matches. Germline V gene data show CDR1 as LNHDA and CDR2 as SQIVND (reference sequence).

The CDR3: CASSPWGGTSGNTDTQYF. CDR3 nucleotide sequence: TGCGCCAGCAGCCCGTGGGGGGGGACTAGCGGGAACACAGATACGCAGTATTTT. The J gene is TRBJ2-3, the V gene TRBV4-1; 13 bases fit TRBD2. This CDR3 comprises 18 residues. Germline trimming cut 4 bases from V and 2 bases from J; bases unmatched to any gene: 9. Germline CDR1 MGHRA, CDR2 YSYEKL.

The chain links TRBV3-1 (or the pseudogene TRBV3-2) to TRBJ2-1; 8 nucleotides align to TRBD2. The V gene end was trimmed by 0 bases and the J gene end by 4 bases; junction bases not matched to a gene: 5. This CDR3 spans 16 amino acids. CDR1 and CDR2 from the germline V gene are LGHDT and YNNKEL (reference sequence). The CDR3 nucleotides read TGTGCCAGCAGCCAAGAGGGAGTAGCGGGATACAATGAGCAGTTCTTC. Protein sequence: CASSQEGVAGYNEQFF.

This chain links TRBV7-4 with TRBJ2-1; a weak D match, TRBD2 (6 bases). CDR3 size: 16 residues. The V gene lost 1 base and the J gene lost 2 bases, with 12 bases spanning the gap. Germline CDR1 SGHVT, CDR2 SQSDAQ. The CDR3, as DNA: TGTGCCAGCAGCTTAGGGGGCGGGGTAACCTACAATGAGCAGTTCTTC. Residues: CASSLGGGVTYNEQFF.

This rearrangement joins TRBV5-1 to TRBJ2-7; D is unclear. CDR1 and CDR2 from the germline V gene are SGHRS and YFSETQ. The V gene lost 3 bases and the J gene lost 4 bases, with 8 bases spanning the gap. CDR3 length: 12 amino acids. For the CDR3, the DNA is TGCGCCAGCAGCTCCCCAGGTTACGAGCAGTACTTC. It yields the protein CASSSPGYEQYF.

CDR3 bases: TGTGCCAGCAGTCGGGGACAGTCGAACACCGGGGAGCTGTTTTTT. As protein: CASSRGQSNTGELFF. The V and J genes are TRBV25-1 and TRBJ2-2; 7 bases are shared with TRBD1. The CDR3 extends over 15 amino acids. Germline V CDR1 and CDR2: MGHDK, SYGVNS. V shed 5 bases, J shed 0 bases, and the junction held 3 bases outside the gene matches.

The V and J genes are TRBV7-9 and TRBJ1-5, with D perhaps TRBD1 (6 bases). Germline CDR1 and CDR2: SEHNR and FQNEAQ (reference sequence). V lost 6 bases and J 3 bases, leaving 12 bases between the germline ends. CDR3 length: 14 amino acids. CDR3: CASSLDSNNQPQHF. For the CDR3, the DNA is TGTGCCAGCAGTTTGGACAGTAACAATCAGCCCCAGCATTTT. Full variable domain (rest looked up from reference TRBV7-9 and TRBJ1-5): DTGVSQNPRHKITKRGQNVTFRCDPISEHNRLYWYRQTLGQGPEFLTYFQNEAQLEKSRLLSDRFSAERPKGSFSTLEIQRTEQGDSAMYLCASSLDSNNQPQHFGDGTRLSIL.

The chain joins TRBV2 to TRBJ1-6, with a possible D match to TRBD1 (6 bases). The CDR3 consists of 16 residues. Germline V gene data show CDR1 as SNHLY and CDR2 as FYNNEI. V dropped 6 bases and J dropped 0 bases, with 12 bases sitting between them. Here the CDR3 reads CASRTGKSSYNSPLHF. CDR3 nucleotides: TGTGCCAGCAGGACAGGAAAAAGCTCCTATAATTCACCCCTCCACTTT.

The rearrangement links TRBV10-3 to TRBJ2-7; 10 bases line up with TRBD2. Looked up from germline, CDR1 is ENHRY and CDR2 is SYGVKD. With 6 bases clipped from V and 6 bases from J, the junction kept 8 bases outside the gene matches. The CDR3 length is 14 residues. The CDR3 sequence is CAIRGRGTSAEQYF. CDR3 coding DNA: TGTGCCATCAGGGGAAGGGGGACTAGCGCCGAGCAGTACTTC.

This clone was seen only a few times. The rearrangement joins TRBV6-2 or TRBV6-3 to TRBJ2-7; no definite D call. This CDR3 comprises 15 residues. The ends were cut back, 2 bases at V and 4 bases at J, with 15 bases in the middle. Germline V gene sequence: CDR1 MNHEY, CDR2 SVGEGT. Here the CDR3 DNA reads TGTGCCAGCAGTTACGAGACCGAGGCCGGATACGAGCAGTACTTC. It encodes CASSYETEAGYEQYF.

J is TRBJ2-1 and V is TRBV5-1; 12 nucleotides align to TRBD2. Looked up from germline, CDR1 is SGHRS and CDR2 is YFSETQ. The V segment lost 0 bases and the J segment 7 bases; nucleotides outside the gene matches: 8. The CDR3 length is 17 residues. The CDR3 bases are TGCGCCAGCAGCTTGGATCCCGGGACTAGCGGGCGGAATGAGCAGTTCTTC. This codes for CASSLDPGTSGRNEQFF. The entire variable domain, with the rest obtained from reference TRBV5-1 and TRBJ2-1, is as follows: KAGVTQTPRYLIKTRGQQVTLSCSPISGHRSVSWYQQTPGQGLQFLFEYFSETQRNKGNFPGRFSGRQFSNSRSEMNVSTLELGDSALYLCASSLDPGTSGRNEQFFGPGTRLTVL.

The CDR3 region is CASSLTSGGSYEQYF. DNA for the CDR3: TGTGCCAGCAGCTTGACTAGCGGAGGATCCTACGAGCAGTACTTC. The chain uses TRBV6-6 and TRBJ2-7; 9 bases match TRBD2. The CDR3 contains 15 residues. V gave up 6 bases and J gave up 1 base; unmatched junction bases: 7. CDR1 MNHNY and CDR2 SVGAGI come from the germline V gene (reference sequence).

V usage is TRBV7-2 and J usage is TRBJ1-2, with 7 nucleotides matching TRBD1. The ends lost 5 bases at V and 4 bases at J; junction bases unmatched: 7. Per germline, CDR1 SGHTA and CDR2 FQGNSA. The CDR3 is 14 amino acids. The CDR3 bases are TGTGCCAGCAGCGGGGCGGCAGGGGGCTATGGCTACACCTTC. Its protein product is CASSGAAGGYGYTF.

Only a few counts were recorded for this clone. CDR3 coding DNA: TGTGCCAGCAGCTCACTAGCTAATGAGCAGTTCTTC. Translation gives CASSSLANEQFF. The V call is TRBV7-2, the J call TRBJ2-1; D might be TRBD2 (6 bases). Trimming removed 4 bases at V and 7 bases at J, with 8 bases between. The germline V gene encodes CDR1 SGHTA and CDR2 FQGNSA. This CDR3 region has 12 residues.

In its sample, this clone was seen once. This rearrangement joins TRBV5-1 to TRBJ2-7; TRBD2 agrees at 7 bases. This CDR3 comprises 15 residues. Trimming at V came to 4 bases and at J to 7 bases, leaving 14 bases not matched to a gene. CDR1 and CDR2 (germline): SGHRS, YFSETQ. CDR3 amino acids: CASSPTGGFLIEQYF. CDR3 DNA: TGCGCCAGCAGCCCCACCGGGGGGTTCCTTATAGAGCAGTACTTC.

This clone occurred a few times. This rearrangement joins TRBV29-1 to TRBJ2-3; 7 nucleotides line up with TRBD1. The V gene's germline CDR1 is SQVTM and CDR2 ANQGSEA. The CDR3 is 15 amino acids. With 3 bases clipped from V and 3 bases from J, the junction kept 9 bases outside the gene matches. CDR3 region: CSVDRQGQFTDTQYF. Here the CDR3 DNA reads TGCAGCGTTGATAGACAGGGTCAATTTACAGATACGCAGTATTTT.

The rearrangement joins TRBV15 to TRBJ2-7; no reliable D call. CDR1 and CDR2 (germline): LNHNV, YYDKDF (reference sequence). With 0 bases removed from V and 6 bases from J, the gap between germline ends came to 12 bases. The CDR3 loop spans 14 amino acids. Written as DNA, the CDR3 is TGTGCCACCAGCAGAGAGGGCCGAACTCGCGAGCAGTACTTC. Translated: CATSREGRTREQYF.

This clone has more than one count but fewer than ten. This rearrangement joins TRBV5-1 to TRBJ2-3; D not certain. The V and J ends lost 0 bases and 1 base respectively, with 6 bases between them. CDR1 and CDR2 from the germline V gene are SGHRS and YFSETQ. This CDR3 has 14 residues. CDR3 protein: CASSLGRGTDTQYF. As DNA, the CDR3 is TGCGCCAGCAGCTTGGGTCGGGGCACAGATACGCAGTATTTT.